The TCR beta chain under discussion was sequenced for a study of blood T cell repertoires in COVID-19. Overall study: Spain, Italy and the United States supplied samples that represented acute and convalescent COVID-19.

Per the original methods: Reference gene primers were amplified, and this amplification served to estimate nucleated cell counts. The assay was immunoSEQ multiplex PCR, and TCRdb's table has in-frame clones only and misses some. V, J and clone size were drawn from that table, and D and trimming were deduced from the DNA. The sample consists of roughly 410,000 clones, around 91% of them appearing once. This CDR3 is 15 amino acids long. Trimming cost V 5 bases and J 6 bases; bases outside gene matches: 10. Germline V gene sequence: CDR1 GTSNPN, CDR2 SVGIG (reference sequence). The V call is TRBV30, the J call TRBJ1-6, with 7 bases identical to TRBD1. The sample comprised peripheral blood. This clonotype was sampled from a woman between 40 and 50 years old with COVID-19, enrolled during active disease. CDR3 bases: TGTGCCTGGGAGCCCAAGGACAGGACTAATTCACCCCTCCACTTT. Residues: CAWEPKDRTNSPLHF.